This TCR beta chain was retrieved from a study of shared clonotypes between healthy human individuals. Healthy adults negative for HIV, lacking recent acute infections or vaccinations, served as donors. Assay: immunoSEQ multiplex PCR; the TCRdb copy retains only in-frame clones and omits some. The repertoire holds roughly 1,100,000 clones, with approximately 70% as singletons. A remark on this clone: This sample includes further DNA sequences coding for the same CDR3.

The source material was memory CD4+ T cells sorted from blood. The subset denotes: CD45RA-negative fraction. The sequence derives from a man aged 18 to 35 in good health.

In nucleotides, the CDR3 is TGCGCCAGCAGCTGGCGGGACAGCGTGAACACTGAAGCTTTCTTT. Amino acid sequence: CASSWRDSVNTEAFF. V and J are TRBV5-1 and TRBJ1-1, with 7 bases matching TRBD1. CDR3 size: 15 residues. V trimming: 3 bases; J trimming: 0 bases; junction bases outside the gene matches: 5. Germline-derived CDR1 and CDR2 are SGHRS and YFSETQ.